This record covers a single TCR beta chain. Its antigen is not identified. Sequencing used immunoSEQ multiplex PCR; TCRdb keeps in-frame clones, though not all of them. Of some 210,000 clones listed, around 90% are singletons. The data stem from a study of cytomegalovirus exposure and HLA in healthy donors. Whole-study results and caveats: Listed as cytomegalovirus-associated were 150 to 200 TCR beta chains. Subsequent analysis of the 110 or so validation repertoires found a tendency for first-cohort TCR clusters to co-occur.

The donors belonged to the roughly 120-subject validation cohort, separate from the approximately 700-subject first cohort. The sequence was obtained from a woman younger than 30 in good health and CMV-seropositive. Sequencing was performed on PBMCs.

The CDR3 reads CASSEYPSGSDEQFF. In DNA, the CDR3 is TGTGCCAGCAGTGAGTACCCTAGCGGGAGTGATGAGCAGTTCTTC. The chain carries TRBV6-1 and TRBJ2-1, with 10 nucleotides matching TRBD2. V dropped 3 bases and J dropped 8; count of bases not matched to a gene: 7. CDR1 and CDR2 from the germline V gene are MNHNS and SASEGT. The CDR3 covers 15 residues.